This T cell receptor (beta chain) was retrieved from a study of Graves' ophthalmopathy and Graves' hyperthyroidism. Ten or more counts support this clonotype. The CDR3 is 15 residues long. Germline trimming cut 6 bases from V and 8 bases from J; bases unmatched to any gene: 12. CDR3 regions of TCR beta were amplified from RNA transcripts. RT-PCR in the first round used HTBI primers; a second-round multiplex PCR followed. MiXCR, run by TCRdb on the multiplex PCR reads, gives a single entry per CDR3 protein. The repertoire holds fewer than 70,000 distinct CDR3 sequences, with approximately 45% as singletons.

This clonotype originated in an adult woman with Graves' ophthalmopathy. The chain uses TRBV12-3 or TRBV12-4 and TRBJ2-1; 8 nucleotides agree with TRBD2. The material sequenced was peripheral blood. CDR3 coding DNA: TGTGCCAGCAGATTCGGGGGAGCGGGAGTGGATGAGCAGTTCTTC. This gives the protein CASRFGGAGVDEQFF.